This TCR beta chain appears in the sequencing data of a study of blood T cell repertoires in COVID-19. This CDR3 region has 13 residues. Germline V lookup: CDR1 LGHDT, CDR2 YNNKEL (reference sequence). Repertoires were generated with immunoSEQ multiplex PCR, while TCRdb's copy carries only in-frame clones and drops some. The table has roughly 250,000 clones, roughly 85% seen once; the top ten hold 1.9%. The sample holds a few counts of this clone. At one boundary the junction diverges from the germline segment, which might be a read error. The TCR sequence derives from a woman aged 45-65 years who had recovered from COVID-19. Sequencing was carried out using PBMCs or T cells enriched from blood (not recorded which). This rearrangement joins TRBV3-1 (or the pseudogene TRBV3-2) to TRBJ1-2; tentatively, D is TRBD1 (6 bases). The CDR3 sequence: CASSQEGHGYLYF. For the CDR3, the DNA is TGTGCCAGCAGCCAAGAGGGACACGGATACTTATACTTC.